The 8 T cell receptor beta chains below were found in one sample sequenced in a study of cytomegalovirus exposure and HLA in healthy donors. The PCR was carried out with 60 Vbeta primers and 13 Jbeta primers. Some clones are missing from TCRdb's copy, which holds only in-frame ones; the method was immunoSEQ multiplex PCR. The sample lists around 110,000 clones, more than 55% occurring once. Sequenced: PBMCs. Receptors originate from a man in his late teens or twenties in good health and CMV-seronegative.

As concerns this clone: Sequence at one end of the junction differs from germline and may be a read error. The chain recombines TRBV6-4 with TRBJ2-3, with TRBD2 identical over 9 bases. Germline V gene data show CDR1 as MRHNA and CDR2 as SNTAGT. The CDR3 is 15 residues long. This chain's CDR3 is CASSDRSGGTDAQYF. The CDR3 bases are TGTGCCAGCAGTGACCGTAGCGGGGGAACAGATGCGCAGTATTTT.

This chain joins TRBV18 and TRBJ2-1, with D uncertain. The germline V and J ends were trimmed by 5 bases and 12 bases, with 11 bases remaining between them. Per germline, CDR1 KGHSH and CDR2 LQKENI. This CDR3 spans 11 amino acids. The CDR3 DNA reads as TGTGCCAGCTCAATCCAGTCTGGGCAGTTCTTC. Translation: CASSIQSGQFF.

The chain uses TRBV7-6 and TRBJ2-3; 9 nucleotides agree with TRBD2. CDR3 size: 18 residues. Germline-derived CDR1 and CDR2 are SGHVS and FNYEAQ. Trimming removed 0 bases from V and 3 bases from J; junction bases left unmatched: 10. The CDR3 sequence: CASSLAPRRGGGTDTQYF. In DNA form, the CDR3 reads TGTGCCAGCAGCTTAGCGCCGAGGCGGGGGGGTGGTACAGATACGCAGTATTTT.

In its sample, this clone was seen a few times. V usage is TRBV9 and J usage is TRBJ2-1, with 11 bases matching TRBD2. The germline V gene encodes CDR1 SGDLS and CDR2 YYNGEE. The CDR3 sequence is 17 residues long. V lost 0 bases, J lost 9 bases, and 11 bases stayed unmatched. CDR3 sequence reads: CASSVASLAGGPVEQFF. DNA for the CDR3: TGTGCCAGCAGCGTAGCTTCTTTAGCGGGAGGGCCGGTTGAGCAGTTCTTC.

The rearrangement joins TRBV2 to TRBJ1-4; D unresolved. V gave up 7 bases and J gave up 0 bases, with 9 bases separating them. The CDR3 sequence is 14 residues long. Per the germline V gene, CDR1 is SNHLY and CDR2 is FYNNEI. Here the CDR3 reads CASKAQATNEKLFF. The CDR3 DNA is TGTGCCAGCAAAGCCCAAGCAACTAATGAAAAACTGTTTTTT.

This clone was seen more than once but under ten times. The rearrangement links TRBV5-1 to TRBJ1-5; D gene ambiguous. This CDR3 comprises 13 residues. The V gene's germline CDR1 is SGHRS and CDR2 YFSETQ. V was cut by 0 bases and J by 7 bases, with 8 bases left in between. CDR3 region: CASSLGVAQPQHF. In DNA, the CDR3 is TGCGCCAGCAGCTTGGGGGTAGCGCAGCCCCAGCATTTT.

The V call is TRBV18, the J call TRBJ2-4, with 10 bases that match TRBD1. This CDR3 has 17 amino acids. Germline CDR1 is KGHSH and CDR2 is LQKENI. The ends lost 2 bases at V and 1 base at J; junction bases unmatched: 5. The CDR3 here is CASSPYRDRGAKNIQYF. CDR3 in DNA: TGTGCCAGCTCACCATACCGGGACAGGGGTGCCAAAAACATTCAGTACTTC.

The J gene is TRBJ1-4, the V gene TRBV29-1, with D hard to call. The CDR3 is 10 residues long. V shed 7 bases and J shed 8 bases, with 8 bases lying between them. CDR1 is SQVTM, CDR2 ANQGSEA, per germline. The CDR3 loop is CSAGSEKLFF. The CDR3 DNA is TGCAGCGCAGGCAGCGAAAAACTGTTTTTT.